These 8 T cell receptor beta chains were all obtained from the same sample, sequenced in a study of cytomegalovirus exposure and HLA in healthy donors. The study ran its PCR with 60 Vbeta and 13 Jbeta primers. Here immunoSEQ multiplex PCR was the method, and the copy in TCRdb shows in-frame clones only, minus some. This sample has over 100,000 clones, with around 79% found just once. The sequencing input was PBMCs. These receptor sequences come from a woman in her forties in good health and CMV-seronegative.

The rearrangement uses TRBV2 and TRBJ1-3; 7 bases match TRBD1. V shed 6 bases, J shed 1 base, and the junction held 6 bases outside the gene matches. The CDR3 runs to 15 residues. The germline gives CDR1 SNHLY, CDR2 FYNNEI. The CDR3 loop reads CASRNGQVSGNTIYF. The CDR3 coding sequence is TGTGCCAGCAGAAATGGACAGGTTTCTGGAAACACCATATATTTT. Full variable domain (rest looked up from reference TRBV2 and TRBJ1-3): EPEVTQTPSHQVTQMGQEVILRCVPISNHLYFYWYRQILGQKVEFLVSFYNNEISEKSEIFDDQFSVERPDGSNFTLKIRSTKLEDSAMYFCASRNGQVSGNTIYFGEGSWLTVV.

The chain couples TRBV5-1 to TRBJ2-4; 7 bases match TRBD1. Germline V gives CDR1 SGHRS, CDR2 YFSETQ. The ends lost 3 bases at V and 0 bases at J; junction bases unmatched: 6. The CDR3 sequence is 16 residues long. CDR3 bases: TGCGCCAGCAGCTCGGACAGGTCGTTAGCCAAAAACATTCAGTACTTC. Translated: CASSSDRSLAKNIQYF.

The chain links TRBV18 to TRBJ2-7; TRBD2 matches at 7 bases. V shed 8 bases and J 1 base; nucleotides not matched to a gene: 11. CDR3 length equals 15 residues. The germline gives CDR1 KGHSH, CDR2 LQKENI. The CDR3 protein is CASALGGYSSYEQYF. CDR3 bases: TGTGCCAGCGCTTTGGGGGGGTACTCATCCTACGAGCAGTACTTC. The full variable domain, in which reference TRBV18 and TRBJ2-7 provide the parts outside the CDR3, is NAGVMQNPRHLVRRRGQEARLRCSPMKGHSHVYWYRQLPEEGLKFMVYLQKENIIDESGMPKERFSAEFPKEGPSILRIQQVVRGDSAAYFCASALGGYSSYEQYFGPGTRLTVT.

The chain links TRBV19 to TRBJ1-5, with a tentative D call TRBD1 (6 bases). Germline assignment: CDR1 LNHDA and CDR2 SQIVND (reference sequence). The CDR3 extends over 17 amino acids. Trimming left V 2 bases short and J 6 bases short, with 20 bases between. For the CDR3, the DNA is TGTGCCAGTAGTATAAAGATTGGGGCAGGGGCAGGTCAGCCCCAGCATTTT. Residues: CASSIKIGAGAGQPQHF.

The rearrangement links TRBV10-3 to TRBJ2-7; D possibly corresponds to TRBD2 (6 bases). V was shortened by 0 bases and J by 2 bases, with 8 bases between the two germline ends. The germline CDR1 and CDR2 sequences are ENHRY and SYGVKD. The CDR3 totals 14 residues. The CDR3 region is CAISESGGTYEQYF. For the CDR3, the DNA is TGTGCCATCAGTGAGTCGGGGGGAACCTACGAGCAGTACTTC.

The V gene is TRBV28, the J gene TRBJ1-1, with D tentatively TRBD1 (6 bases). Trimming stripped 4 bases from V and 11 bases from J, with 26 bases between. Germline V CDR1 and CDR2: MDHEN, SYDVKM. This CDR3 contains 16 residues. CDR3 in amino acids: CASSSQRGYPLYAAFF. In DNA, the CDR3 is TGTGCCAGCAGTTCCCAGAGGGGGTACCCTTTATATGCCGCTTTCTTT.

The rearrangement links TRBV29-1 to TRBJ1-1; 7 positions agree with TRBD1. The CDR3 spans 13 residues. Germline V gives CDR1 SQVTM, CDR2 ANQGSEA. V lost 6 bases and J lost 1; bases outside the gene matches: 5. The CDR3 bases are TGCAGCGTGAAGGACAGGACGAACACTGAAGCTTTCTTT. It codes for CSVKDRTNTEAFF.

The J gene is TRBJ1-6, the V gene TRBV7-2; the D is unclear. V lost 2 bases, J lost 6 bases, and 11 bases lay in between. Germline CDR1 is SGHTA and CDR2 is FQGNSA. The CDR3 runs to 15 residues. The CDR3 here is CASSLTISANSPLHF. The CDR3 DNA is TGTGCCAGCAGCTTAACTATTTCGGCTAATTCACCCCTCCACTTT.